These 21 T cell receptor beta chains share one sample of origin, sequenced in a study of blood T cell repertoires in COVID-19. Data came from immunoSEQ multiplex PCR; TCRdb stores just in-frame clones and leaves some out. The table lists roughly 50,000 clones, under 90% of them singletons. The material sequenced was peripheral blood. The receptor source for this set is a man between 65 and 85 years old with acute or convalescent COVID-19.

This clone has only a few counts. V usage is TRBV6-2 or TRBV6-3 and J usage is TRBJ2-7; D remains unclear. CDR3 size: 14 residues. CDR1 and CDR2 (germline): MNHEY, SVGEGT. V was pared by 2 bases and J by 0 bases, with 8 bases between. CDR3 amino acids: CASSYTSGSYEQYF. For the CDR3, the DNA is TGTGCCAGCAGTTACACTTCAGGCTCCTACGAGCAGTACTTC.

This chain joins TRBV30 and TRBJ2-7; possible D gene TRBD2, 5 bases. Germline values: CDR1 GTSNPN, CDR2 SVGIG (reference sequence). CDR3 length: 14 amino acids. V shed 3 bases and J shed 4 bases, with 16 bases lying between them. For the CDR3, the DNA is TGTGCCTGGAGCTTAGAGGGCCCCTTTTACGAGCAGTACTTC. This codes for CAWSLEGPFYEQYF.

In its sample, this clone was seen once. The chain has TRBV28 and TRBJ1-2; D gene uncertain. The germline V gene encodes CDR1 MDHEN and CDR2 SYDVKM. V gave up 8 bases and J gave up 7 bases, with 17 bases separating them. This CDR3 has 13 amino acids. DNA of the CDR3: TGTGCCAGCTACAATTCACGAGGGATTGGCTACACCTTC. It encodes CASYNSRGIGYTF.

The V call is TRBV6-5, the J call TRBJ1-6, with 9 bases that match TRBD1. Per the germline V gene, CDR1 is MNHEY and CDR2 is SVGAGI. The CDR3 is 14 residues long. The V gene end was trimmed by 6 bases and the J gene end by 9 bases; junction bases not matched to a gene: 6. For the CDR3, the DNA is TGTGCCAGCAGAAGACAGGGGGATTTTTCACCCCTCCACTTT. This gives the protein CASRRQGDFSPLHF.

Here the CDR3 DNA reads TGTGCCAGCAGCTCCCGGGGGATGAACACCGGGGAGCTGTTTTTT. This translates into CASSSRGMNTGELFF. The V and J genes are TRBV7-2 and TRBJ2-2; TRBD2 might be the D (6 bases). Per germline, CDR1 SGHTA and CDR2 FQGNSA. The germline V and J ends were trimmed by 4 bases and 1 base, with 10 bases remaining between them. The CDR3 covers 15 residues.

This chain connects TRBV11-2 to TRBJ2-7; TRBD2 matches 9 bases. Germline V CDR1 and CDR2: SGHAT, FQNNGV. The CDR3 contains 17 residues. V trimming: 1 base; J trimming: 3 bases; junction bases outside the gene matches: 10. The CDR3 here is CASSLAEGLAGNYEQYF. Here the CDR3 DNA reads TGTGCCAGCAGCTTAGCGGAAGGTCTAGCGGGAAACTACGAGCAGTACTTC.

J is TRBJ2-1 and V is TRBV24-1; the match to TRBD2 covers 13 bases. Germline lookup yields CDR1 KGHDR and CDR2 SFDVKD. This CDR3 is built from 20 residues. V lost 0 bases, J lost 4 bases, and 11 bases stayed unmatched. CDR3 loop: CATSDLSTSGRAGRYNEQFF. The CDR3 nucleotides read TGTGCCACCAGTGATTTGTCAACTAGCGGGAGGGCCGGGAGGTACAATGAGCAGTTCTTC.

The rearrangement joins TRBV19 to TRBJ2-5; 12 bases align to TRBD2. CDR3 length: 16 amino acids. CDR1 is LNHDA, CDR2 SQIVND, per germline (reference sequence). Germline trimming cut 4 bases from V and 5 bases from J; bases unmatched to any gene: 8. CDR3 DNA sequence: TGTGCCAGTAGTACCCCTAGCGGGGGGGCGGGGGAGACCCAGTACTTC. Protein sequence: CASSTPSGGAGETQYF.

The V gene is TRBV5-4, the J gene TRBJ2-5, with D perhaps matching TRBD2 (7 bases). The CDR3 has 17 amino acids. In germline, CDR1 is SGHNT, CDR2 YYREEE (reference sequence). V was trimmed by 5 bases and J by 1 base, leaving 21 bases between them. DNA of the CDR3: TGTGCCAGCAGTATCGGCGGGGGCGGGGGCGTCCAAGAGACCCAGTACTTC. It specifies CASSIGGGGGVQETQYF.

The rearrangement joins TRBV28 to TRBJ1-5, with 7 bases fitting TRBD1. CDR3 length equals 14 residues. V shed 5 bases and J 4 bases; nucleotides not matched to a gene: 5. CDR1 is MDHEN and CDR2 is SYDVKM in the germline V gene. CDR3 residues: CASSIRDSNQPQHF. In nucleotides, the CDR3 is TGTGCCAGCAGTATCCGGGACAGTAATCAGCCCCAGCATTTT.

The chain carries TRBV4-2 and TRBJ1-6; D is unresolved. The V gene lost 0 bases and the J gene lost 7 bases, with 10 bases spanning the gap. The CDR3 is 15 residues long. Germline CDR1 LGHNA, CDR2 YNFKEQ. The CDR3, as DNA: TGTGCCAGCAGCCAAGATACAGCCCGCAATTCACCCCTCCACTTT. Protein: CASSQDTARNSPLHF.

The chain recombines TRBV19 with TRBJ2-2; 11 bases line up with TRBD2. This CDR3 region has 15 residues. Germline loops: CDR1 LNHDA, CDR2 SQIVND (reference sequence). With V trimmed by 5 bases and J by 2 bases, 1 base remained unmatched. This CDR3 reads CASSLAGGNTGELFF. The CDR3 coding sequence is TGTGCCAGTAGTCTAGCGGGGGGCAACACCGGGGAGCTGTTTTTT.

CDR3 nucleotide sequence: TGTGCCAGCAGTGAGTTAGTACTGGCGGGAGTCGGCGGGGAGCTGTTTTTT. Protein sequence: CASSELVLAGVGGELFF. J is TRBJ2-2 and V is TRBV6-4, with TRBD2 matching over 7 bases. Germline values: CDR1 MRHNA, CDR2 SNTAGT. This CDR3 has 17 residues. V trimming: 3 bases; J trimming: 7 bases; junction bases outside the gene matches: 14.

This chain joins TRBV7-2 and TRBJ2-2; no clear D. Germline-derived CDR1 and CDR2 are SGHTA and FQGNSA. This CDR3 region has 14 residues. V lost 3 bases and J lost 6, with 11 bases in between. CDR3 loop: CASSFSVGSGELFF. In DNA, the CDR3 is TGTGCCAGCAGCTTTAGTGTGGGCTCCGGGGAGCTGTTTTTT. The full variable domain, rest sourced from reference TRBV7-2 and TRBJ2-2, is GAGVSQSPSNKVTEKGKDVELRCDPISGHTALYWYRQSLGQGLEFLIYFQGNSAPDKSGLPSDRFSAERTGGSVSTLTIQRTQQEDSAVYLCASSFSVGSGELFFGEGSRLTVL.

The V gene is TRBV15, the J gene TRBJ2-7, with 8 bases matching TRBD2. With V trimmed by 1 base and J by 5 bases, 4 bases remained unmatched. The CDR3 is 14 residues long. Germline assignment: CDR1 LNHNV and CDR2 YYDKDF (reference sequence). Here the CDR3 reads CATSRARTSHEQYV. CDR3 bases: TGTGCCACCAGCAGAGCCCGGACTAGCCACGAGCAGTACGTC.

The rearrangement joins TRBV7-8 to TRBJ2-5, with 7 bases aligning to TRBD2. The germline CDR1 and CDR2 sequences are SGHVS and FQNEAQ. Trimming at V came to 5 bases and at J to 1 base, leaving 10 bases not matched to a gene. CDR3 length: 16 amino acids. In DNA form, the CDR3 reads TGTGCCAGCAGCCGTTCCCATAGCGGGCTCCAAGAGACCCAGTACTTC. Translated: CASSRSHSGLQETQYF.

V usage is TRBV4-1 and J usage is TRBJ2-4; the D gene is possibly TRBD2 (5 bases). Trimming left V 1 base short and J 2 bases short, with 15 bases between. CDR3 length equals 17 residues. CDR1 MGHRA and CDR2 YSYEKL come from the germline V gene. CDR3 nucleotide sequence: TGCGCCAGCAGCCAAGGCAGATCGAGCGGACCCAAAAACATTCAGTACTTC. Its translation: CASSQGRSSGPKNIQYF.

The V gene is TRBV19, the J gene TRBJ2-7, with 9 bases lining up with TRBD2. This CDR3 is 15 amino acids long. From germline, CDR1 is LNHDA and CDR2 SQIVND (reference sequence). J lost 4 bases, V lost 3 bases, and 7 bases had no gene match. The CDR3 protein is CASSIRTSVSYEQYF. The DNA of the CDR3 is TGTGCCAGTAGTATCCGGACTAGCGTTTCTTACGAGCAGTACTTC. The full variable domain, rest sourced from reference TRBV19 and TRBJ2-7, is DGGITQSPKYLFRKEGQNVTLSCEQNLNHDAMYWYRQDPGQGLRLIYYSQIVNDFQKGDIAEGYSVSREKKESFPLTVTSAQKNPTAFYLCASSIRTSVSYEQYFGPGTRLTVT.

This chain links TRBV7-2 with TRBJ1-5, with 9 bases matching TRBD1. CDR1 is SGHTA and CDR2 is FQGNSA in the germline V gene. Trimming took 6 bases from V and 4 from J; bases not matched to a gene: 10. The CDR3 length is 16 residues. CDR3 coding DNA: TGTGCCAGCAGGGCAGGGACAGGGAAAGGGAATCAGCCCCAGCATTTT. It yields the protein CASRAGTGKGNQPQHF.

This rearrangement joins TRBV28 to TRBJ2-2, with 13 nucleotides matching TRBD2. This CDR3 comprises 15 residues. CDR1 and CDR2 from the germline V gene are MDHEN and SYDVKM. V was pared by 7 bases and J by 7 bases, with 6 bases of the junction left unmatched. The CDR3 nucleotides read TGTGCCAGCAAGGGGACTAGCGGGGAGGTCGGGGAGCTGTTTTTT. Amino acid sequence: CASKGTSGEVGELFF.

CDR3 in DNA: TGTGCCACCGCGCGAGGGGGCCGCCAGGATACGCAGTATTTT. This encodes CATARGGRQDTQYF. The chain combines TRBV28 with TRBJ2-3; 7 positions match TRBD1. Looked up from germline, CDR1 is MDHEN and CDR2 is SYDVKM. This CDR3 is built from 14 residues. J was trimmed by 6 bases and V by 10 bases; bases with no gene match: 13.